The subject of this entry is one T cell receptor (beta chain). Its cognate antigen is unknown. This sample stems from a study of shared clonotypes between healthy human individuals. On the study more broadly: Sampling drew on donors who were a couple of women and three men aged 18 to 49. Three plates each covered CD4 naive and memory; CD8 naive two, CD8 memory one.

This CDR3 region has 13 residues. V lost 7 bases, J lost 0 bases, and 8 bases lay in between. In germline, CDR1 is MNHEY, CDR2 SMNVEV (reference sequence). Sequencing used immunoSEQ multiplex PCR; TCRdb keeps in-frame clones, though not all of them. This table holds roughly 1,100,000 clones, roughly 80% found once. General study points: Clonotype sharing levels among donors were expected to vary with sequencing depth.

The rearrangement joins TRBV27 to TRBJ2-3, with D tentatively TRBD1 (5 bases). The specimen was memory CD4+ T cells sorted from blood. Indicated subset: CD45RA-negative fraction. The sequence derives from a young man in good health. CDR3 sequence reads: CASKRQSTDTQYF. The CDR3 DNA reads TGTGCCAGCAAAAGACAGAGCACAGATACGCAGTATTTT.